The 21 T cell receptor beta chains below come from one sample, sequenced in a study of cytomegalovirus exposure and HLA in healthy donors. The study ran its PCR with 60 Vbeta and 13 Jbeta primers. Here immunoSEQ multiplex PCR was the method, and the copy in TCRdb shows in-frame clones only, minus some. Of under 130,000 clones listed, roughly 78% are singletons. Sequenced input: PBMCs. These TCRs come from a middle-aged woman in good health and CMV-seronegative.

CDR3: CASSPGRGKNTGELFF. The CDR3 DNA follows: TGTGCCAGCAGCCCGGGACGGGGGAAAAACACCGGGGAGCTGTTTTTT. The genes are TRBV5-4 and TRBJ2-2; D possibly corresponds to TRBD2 (6 bases). This CDR3 comprises 16 residues. Germline CDR1 is SGHNT and CDR2 is YYREEE (reference sequence). V shed 4 bases and J shed 2 bases, with 15 bases lying between them.

The genes are TRBV10-3 and TRBJ1-1; no clear D gene. V gave up 2 bases and J gave up 1 base, with 5 bases separating them. In germline, CDR1 is ENHRY, CDR2 SYGVKD. The CDR3 sequence is 13 residues long. The CDR3 nucleotides are TGTGCCATCAGTGAGGTCAGGAACACTGAAGCTTTCTTT. Its translation: CAISEVRNTEAFF.

This rearrangement joins TRBV9 to TRBJ2-1; TRBD2 might be the D (5 bases). The CDR3 is 18 residues long. Trimming removed 4 bases at V and 0 bases at J, with 20 bases between. Germline V gene sequence: CDR1 SGDLS, CDR2 YYNGEE. CDR3: CASSPRLALAISYNEQFF. The DNA of the CDR3 is TGTGCCAGCAGCCCCCGTTTAGCGTTAGCGATCTCCTACAATGAGCAGTTCTTC.

This clone was detected a few times. This chain connects TRBV6-1 to TRBJ1-2, with 7 bases matching TRBD1. J lost 7 bases, V lost 2 bases, and 7 bases had no gene match. This CDR3 spans 14 amino acids. Germline lookup yields CDR1 MNHNS and CDR2 SASEGT. The DNA of the CDR3 is TGTGCCAGCAGTGAACTCGGGACAGTATTTGGCTACACCTTC. Protein: CASSELGTVFGYTF.

The V call is TRBV9, the J call TRBJ2-1; 9 bases are a match to TRBD1. The V gene's germline CDR1 is SGDLS and CDR2 YYNGEE. The CDR3 is 15 residues long. V was clipped by 5 bases and J by 12 bases; unmatched bases: 15. CDR3 bases: TGTGCCAGCAGTGGCGGGGACAGGGAAATGATCAGGCAGTTCTTC. Translated, it gives CASSGGDREMIRQFF.

This clone was counted between two and nine times. The chain has TRBV30 and TRBJ1-2; possible D gene TRBD1, 5 bases. The V and J ends lost 0 bases and 3 bases respectively, with 8 bases between them. The length of the CDR3 is 13 residues. CDR1 GTSNPN and CDR2 SVGIG come from the germline V gene (reference sequence). CDR3 bases: TGTGCCTGGAGTGTAGACAGCTACTATGGCTACACCTTC. Its protein product is CAWSVDSYYGYTF.

The chain links TRBV7-8 to TRBJ1-2; perhaps TRBD1 as D (6 bases). The CDR3 has 15 residues. Trimming left V 0 bases short and J 7 bases short, with 15 bases between. The germline gives CDR1 SGHVS, CDR2 FQNEAQ. The CDR3 is CASSLAAQGWRGYTF. The CDR3 coding sequence is TGTGCCAGCAGCTTAGCGGCCCAGGGGTGGCGTGGCTACACCTTC.

This clone occurred many times. CDR3 sequence (DNA): TGTGCCAGCAGACCTGACAGGGCCGGGCCCCAGCATTTT. It specifies CASRPDRAGPQHF. J is TRBJ1-5 and V is TRBV6-5; 7 bases map to TRBD1. Germline V gene lookup returns CDR1 MNHEY and CDR2 SVGAGI. With V trimmed by 6 bases and J by 9 bases, 8 bases remained unmatched. CDR3 length: 13 residues.

V and J are TRBV28 and TRBJ2-7; 12 bases agree with TRBD2. The junction had 5 bases not matched to a gene; V was cut back by 8 bases and J by 6 bases. Germline V gives CDR1 MDHEN, CDR2 SYDVKM. The length of the CDR3 is 13 residues. CDR3 nucleotide sequence: TGTGCCAGCCGACTAGCGGGAGAAGGCGAGCAGTACTTC. Translation: CASRLAGEGEQYF.

The sample holds one count of this clone. This rearrangement joins TRBV7-9 to TRBJ1-4, with a tentative D call TRBD1 (5 bases). Trimming removed 1 base at V and 5 bases at J, with 14 bases between. Germline CDR1 reads SEHNR; CDR2 reads FQNEAQ (reference sequence). CDR3 length: 16 amino acids. The CDR3 spells CASSLGTTGGNEKLFF. In DNA, the CDR3 is TGTGCCAGCAGCTTAGGCACGACGGGGGGAAATGAAAAACTGTTTTTT.

This clone was detected only once. The J gene is TRBJ1-5, the V gene TRBV19, with 7 positions matching TRBD1. From germline, CDR1 is LNHDA and CDR2 SQIVND (reference sequence). This CDR3 comprises 16 residues. V trimming: 4 bases; J trimming: 0 bases; junction bases outside the gene matches: 6. Here the CDR3 DNA reads TGTGCCAGTAGTAGGGGGAGACAGGGTAGCAATCAGCCCCAGCATTTT. Protein: CASSRGRQGSNQPQHF.

V is TRBV30 and J is TRBJ1-1, with a weak D call TRBD1 (6 bases). The CDR3 has 12 amino acids. In germline, CDR1 is GTSNPN, CDR2 SVGIG (reference sequence). Trimming cost V 5 bases and J 1 base, with 8 bases left between them. The CDR3 nucleotides are TGTGCCTGGGAGACAGGGAACACTGAAGCTTTCTTT. Translation gives CAWETGNTEAFF.

The rearrangement uses TRBV15 and TRBJ2-1; the match to TRBD2 covers 7 bases. The trim removed 0 bases at V and 4 bases at J, leaving 9 bases unmatched. Looked up from germline, CDR1 is LNHNV and CDR2 is YYDKDF (reference sequence). CDR3 length: 17 residues. The CDR3 spells CATSRDRFTGGYNEQFF. Written as DNA, the CDR3 is TGTGCCACCAGCAGAGATCGTTTTACGGGAGGTTACAATGAGCAGTTCTTC.

This clone was observed a few times. The genes are TRBV28 and TRBJ2-3; D is ambiguous. CDR1 and CDR2 from the germline V gene are MDHEN and SYDVKM. V lost 1 base to trimming and J lost 4 bases, with 12 bases between them. This CDR3 contains 15 residues. CDR3 loop: CASSLSGSRSDTQYF. The CDR3 region has the DNA TGTGCCAGCAGTTTATCGGGTAGTCGTTCAGATACGCAGTATTTT.

The chain couples TRBV28 to TRBJ1-1; D is possibly TRBD1 (6 bases). This CDR3 contains 15 residues. CDR1 and CDR2 (germline): MDHEN, SYDVKM. Trimming shortened V by 0 bases and J by 1 base, and 9 bases separated the two germline ends. CDR3 DNA sequence: TGTGCCAGCAGTTTATGGAGGGGGGGGAACACTGAAGCTTTCTTT. Translated: CASSLWRGGNTEAFF.

V usage is TRBV29-1 and J usage is TRBJ2-3; 12 positions match TRBD1. Unmatched junction bases numbered 7, after V lost 4 bases and J lost 5 bases. Germline assignment: CDR1 SQVTM and CDR2 ANQGSEA. The CDR3 covers 15 residues. The CDR3 DNA sequence: TGCAGCGTTGTTTTGGGACAGGGGGCTGTAGATACGCAGTATTTT. This translates into CSVVLGQGAVDTQYF.

The chain links TRBV28 to TRBJ1-2; TRBD1 is a possible D gene (5 bases). V was trimmed by 6 bases and J by 6 bases, leaving 26 bases between them. There are 17 residues in the CDR3. CDR1 is MDHEN, CDR2 SYDVKM, per germline. CDR3 in DNA: TGTGCCAGCAGCTCCCCCGACGGGCAGATGGAGGGGAATGGCTACACCTTC. Its translation is CASSSPDGQMEGNGYTF.

This clone has a handful of counts. This sequence joins TRBV11-2 and TRBJ1-2, with 10 bases fitting TRBD1. The germline V gene encodes CDR1 SGHAT and CDR2 FQNNGV. Losses at the gene ends were 3 bases for V and 8 bases for J; bases not matched to a gene: 6. This CDR3 region has 14 residues. CDR3 DNA: TGTGCCAGCAGCTTTGACAGGGGGCGCGGGGGCTACACCTTC. It yields the protein CASSFDRGRGGYTF.

The genes are TRBV2 and TRBJ1-4; 10 bases line up with TRBD1. Germline CDR1 and CDR2: SNHLY and FYNNEI. The CDR3 has 15 amino acids. With V trimmed by 6 bases and J by 0 bases, 1 base remained unmatched. The CDR3, as DNA: TGTGCCAGCAGCGGGACAGGGGCAACTAATGAAAAACTGTTTTTT. This sequence encodes CASSGTGATNEKLFF. Full variable domain (outside the CDR3, taken from reference TRBV2 and TRBJ1-4): EPEVTQTPSHQVTQMGQEVILRCVPISNHLYFYWYRQILGQKVEFLVSFYNNEISEKSEIFDDQFSVERPDGSNFTLKIRSTKLEDSAMYFCASSGTGATNEKLFFGSGTQLSVL.

This rearrangement joins TRBV4-1 to TRBJ2-1, with 14 positions matching TRBD2. Germline assignment: CDR1 MGHRA and CDR2 YSYEKL. The J segment lost 10 bases and the V segment lost 1 base, leaving 3 bases of the junction unmatched. CDR3 size: 15 residues. CDR3 DNA: TGCGCCAGCAGCCAAGCGGGACTAGCGGGAGTAGAGCAGTTCTTC. Translating gives CASSQAGLAGVEQFF.

The rearrangement joins TRBV15 to TRBJ2-2; TRBD2 agrees at 9 bases. This CDR3 is 14 amino acids long. V shed 6 bases, J shed 1 base, and the junction held 0 bases outside the gene matches. In germline, CDR1 is LNHNV, CDR2 YYDKDF (reference sequence). CDR3 nucleotides: TGTGCCACCAGGCGGGAGGGGAACACCGGGGAGCTGTTTTTT. This translates into CATRREGNTGELFF.